The rows below give T cell receptor beta chains drawn from one sample of a study of T-cell reconstitution after alpha-beta-depleted transplantation in children. TCRdb reprocessed the PCR reads via MiXCR and lists one record per CDR3 protein. Of roughly 100,000 distinct CDR3 sequences in the sample, more than 7% were seen once. The sequences come from PBMCs from the stem cell graft donor, collected from the stem cell graft. The receptors originated from a human donor who donated a stem cell graft to a child with congenital amegakaryocytic thrombocytopenia. CDR3s include the opening cysteine and the closing phenylalanine or tryptophan. D genes are given only for firm matches. A clone size is listed for some rows: how often the clone was seen (once, few, many), or a class if it is expanded.

size,V,D,J,DNA,CDR3
NA,TRBV20-1,TRBD2,TRBJ2-1,TGCAGTGCCGGAGGCGGGGGGGTATACAATGAGCAGTTCTTC,CSAGGGGVYNEQFF
many,TRBV6-6,NA,TRBJ1-6,TGTGCCAGCAGCGCCGGGAATGGTTCACCCCTCCACTTT,CASSAGNGSPLHF
many,TRBV20-1,NA,TRBJ1-6,TGCAGTGGCTTCAAGAGCTCCTATAATTCACCCCTCCACTTT,CSGFKSSYNSPLHF
many,TRBV15,TRBD1,TRBJ2-1,TGTGCCACCAGCAGAGTAGGGACAGGCGTGTACAATGAGCAGTTCTTC,CATSRVGTGVYNEQFF
many,TRBV5-6,NA,TRBJ1-4,TGTGCCAGCAGCTTCGGCCAGATAAATGAAAAACTGTTTTTT,CASSFGQINEKLFF
many,TRBV4-1,NA,TRBJ2-5,TGCGCCAGCAGCCAAGTGGTGAGACAAGAGACCCAGTACTTC,CASSQVVRQETQYF
NA,TRBV20-1,TRBD2,TRBJ2-1,TGCAGTGCTGCCGCCGGGACTAGCGGGGGGCCTGATGAGCAGTTCTTC,CSAAAGTSGGPDEQFF
NA,TRBV5-4,NA,TRBJ2-3,TGTGCCAGCAGCTTGGGATTGGAGGCCCTAGGGGATACGCAGTATTTT,CASSLGLEALGDTQYF
many,TRBV5-1,NA,TRBJ1-6,TGCGCCAGCAGCCCGGGAGATTCTGATTCACCCCTCCACTTT,CASSPGDSDSPLHF
many,TRBV6-1,NA,TRBJ1-4,TGTGCCAGCAGTGATCGGGGGCCCGGTGAAAAACTGTTTTTT,CASSDRGPGEKLFF
many,TRBV20-1,NA,TRBJ2-7,TGCAGTGCATACGATTTGTACGAGCAGTACTTC,CSAYDLYEQYF
NA,TRBV3-1,NA,TRBJ1-1,TGTGCCAGCAGCCAAGATGCCGGAGGTTCTGAAGCTTTCTTT,CASSQDAGGSEAFF